The 23 T cell receptor beta chains listed next were all sequenced from one sample in a study of identical twins. One entry per CDR3 protein, called by TCRdb with MiXCR from the 5' RACE reads. Among around 220,000 distinct CDR3 sequences, about 14% were seen once, and the ten largest hold approximately 9.3%. Sequenced input: memory (CD45RO+) T cells sorted from blood. Receptor source: a woman aged 18-29 years in good health.

This clonotype was observed a few times. The CDR3 here is CASSLTLGDEAFF. In DNA form, the CDR3 reads TGTGCCAGCAGCTTAACACTAGGAGATGAAGCTTTCTTT. The J gene is TRBJ1-1, the V gene TRBV7-3; D gene ambiguous. V was clipped by 0 bases and J by 7 bases, with 9 bases between them. The CDR3 loop spans 13 amino acids. The germline CDR1 and CDR2 sequences are SGHTA and FQGTGA.

This clonotype was found a few times. The final CDR3 position lacks the conserved phenylalanine or tryptophan, pointing to a likely read error. The chain has TRBV7-2 and TRBJ2-7; 9 positions match TRBD2. CDR1 is SGHTA, CDR2 FQGNSA, per germline. The trim removed 6 bases at V and 7 bases at J, leaving 13 bases unmatched. This CDR3 region has 15 residues. CDR3 nucleotides: TGTGCCAGCAGTCGACGGGTAGCGGGAGCAGAAGAGCAGTACCTC. Translated: CASSRRVAGAEEQYL.

This clonotype came up a few times. The chain is built from TRBV6-5 and TRBJ2-2; D is possibly TRBD1 (6 bases). The CDR3 spans 16 residues. CDR1 is MNHEY and CDR2 is SVGAGI in the germline V gene. The V gene lost 4 bases and the J gene lost 4 bases, with 16 bases spanning the gap. The CDR3 protein is CASSFFKATGTGELFF. The CDR3 nucleotides read TGTGCCAGCAGTTTCTTTAAAGCGACAGGCACCGGGGAGCTGTTTTTT.

The V gene is TRBV5-1, the J gene TRBJ1-4; TRBD1 agrees at 8 bases. This CDR3 comprises 15 residues. V lost 0 bases and J lost 15; bases outside the gene matches: 13. The germline V gene encodes CDR1 SGHRS and CDR2 YFSETQ. The CDR3: CASSLEGGQATKVFF. Here the CDR3 DNA reads TGCGCCAGCAGCTTGGAGGGGGGACAGGCCACCAAGGTGTTTTTT.

The V gene is TRBV10-3, the J gene TRBJ2-1, with 12 bases lining up with TRBD2. Trimming cost V 6 bases and J 7 bases; bases outside gene matches: 10. Germline CDR1 is ENHRY and CDR2 is SYGVKD. The CDR3 extends over 16 amino acids. This CDR3 reads CAIRDTSGGFKNEQFF. As DNA, the CDR3 is TGTGCCATCAGAGACACTAGCGGGGGGTTCAAGAATGAGCAGTTCTTC.

This clonotype was seen more than once but under ten times. V usage is TRBV19 and J usage is TRBJ2-1, with 7 bases identical to TRBD1. CDR1 and CDR2 (germline): LNHDA, SQIVND (reference sequence). J lost 0 bases, V lost 6 bases, and 5 bases had no gene match. There are 15 residues in the CDR3. CDR3 in amino acids: CASRTGHFSYNEQFF. Written as DNA, the CDR3 is TGTGCCAGTAGGACAGGGCACTTCTCCTACAATGAGCAGTTCTTC. Full variable domain (remainder filled in from reference TRBV19 and TRBJ2-1): DGGITQSPKYLFRKEGQNVTLSCEQNLNHDAMYWYRQDPGQGLRLIYYSQIVNDFQKGDIAEGYSVSREKKESFPLTVTSAQKNPTAFYLCASRTGHFSYNEQFFGPGTRLTVL.

The rearrangement uses TRBV29-1 and TRBJ2-1; 10 positions agree with TRBD2. J lost 0 bases, V lost 6 bases, and 14 bases had no gene match. Germline values: CDR1 SQVTM, CDR2 ANQGSEA. CDR3 length: 18 residues. CDR3 region: CSVGPGTSAYSSYNEQFF. As DNA, the CDR3 is TGCAGCGTCGGTCCCGGGACTAGCGCCTATAGCTCCTACAATGAGCAGTTCTTC.

This clonotype has just a few counts. The gene calls are TRBV12-5 and TRBJ2-6; 8 bases match TRBD2. V dropped 2 bases and J dropped 0; count of bases not matched to a gene: 12. Germline V gene lookup returns CDR1 LGHNT and CDR2 FRNRAP. The CDR3 extends over 20 amino acids. The CDR3 here is CASGLQRGPRIGSGANVLTF. For the CDR3, the DNA is TGTGCTAGTGGTTTGCAGCGGGGGCCCAGGATCGGCTCTGGGGCCAACGTCCTGACTTTC.

The chain combines TRBV12-3 or TRBV12-4 with TRBJ1-2; TRBD1 matches at 8 bases. The V gene end was trimmed by 8 bases and the J gene end by 5 bases; junction bases not matched to a gene: 10. The CDR3 spans 14 residues. The CDR3 spells CASSRGRGRYGYTF. Here the CDR3 DNA reads TGTGCCAGCTCCAGAGGCAGGGGGCGGTATGGCTACACCTTC.

This rearrangement joins TRBV6-5 to TRBJ2-5; D may match TRBD1 or TRBD2 (5 bases each). With 0 bases removed from V and 4 bases from J, the gap between germline ends came to 6 bases. There are 13 residues in the CDR3. The germline gives CDR1 MNHEY, CDR2 SVGAGI. For the CDR3, the DNA is TGTGCCAGCAGTTACTCGAGGGGAGAGACCCAGTACTTC. Its translation: CASSYSRGETQYF.

J is TRBJ2-2 and V is TRBV12-3 or TRBV12-4; 7 nucleotides agree with TRBD1. The CDR3 consists of 15 residues. V gave up 5 bases and J gave up 7 bases; unmatched junction bases: 10. The CDR3 sequence is CASSPGQPMYGELFF. The CDR3 region has the DNA TGTGCCAGCAGTCCGGGACAGCCTATGTACGGGGAGCTGTTTTTT.

This clonotype has just a few counts. V and J are TRBV27 and TRBJ2-7; unclear D gene. Trimming removed 1 base at V and 4 bases at J, with 23 bases between. Germline values: CDR1 MNHEY, CDR2 SMNVEV (reference sequence). CDR3 length: 18 residues. The CDR3 DNA follows: TGTGCCAGCAGTTTATTGGGCGGCGGCTCCTCCTATTCTTACGAGCAGTACTTC. The encoded protein is CASSLLGGGSSYSYEQYF.

The sample holds a few counts of this clonotype. V usage is TRBV5-1 and J usage is TRBJ2-1; a weak D match, TRBD2 (6 bases). This CDR3 contains 16 residues. CDR1 SGHRS and CDR2 YFSETQ come from the germline V gene. V shed 2 bases and J shed 4 bases, with 16 bases lying between them. CDR3 in DNA: TGCGCCAGCAGCTTTCAGTTGGTAGCGGAATACAATGAGCAGTTCTTC. Translated: CASSFQLVAEYNEQFF.

Only a few counts were recorded for this clonotype. The V and J genes are TRBV20-1 and TRBJ1-3; D gene ambiguous. V lost 6 bases, J lost 4 bases, and 10 bases lay in between. Looked up from germline, CDR1 is DFQATT and CDR2 is SNEGSKA (reference sequence). CDR3 length: 12 amino acids. CDR3: CSALRAGNTIYF. In DNA, the CDR3 is TGCAGTGCCCTCCGAGCAGGAAACACCATATATTTT.

A few counts support this clonotype. J is TRBJ2-1 and V is TRBV20-1; D uncertain. CDR1 is DFQATT and CDR2 is SNEGSKA in the germline V gene (reference sequence). Between the trimmed V and J ends, which lost 3 bases and 2 bases, there was a span of 11 bases. This CDR3 spans 14 amino acids. The CDR3 nucleotides are TGCAGTGCTAGTCAAGCGAAGACCTACAATGAGCAGTTCTTC. Protein product: CSASQAKTYNEQFF.

This clonotype has more than one count but fewer than ten. This rearrangement joins TRBV9 to TRBJ2-1, with 8 bases identical to TRBD2. V lost 0 bases and J lost 6; bases outside the gene matches: 5. Germline CDR1 SGDLS, CDR2 YYNGEE. The CDR3 length is 15 residues. The CDR3 protein is CASSVVGGAGNEQFF. The DNA for the CDR3 is TGTGCCAGCAGCGTAGTCGGGGGGGCCGGCAATGAGCAGTTCTTC.

This clonotype was counted a few times. The genes are TRBV15 and TRBJ2-7; D tentatively fits TRBD1 or TRBD2 (5 bases each). Germline V CDR1 and CDR2: LNHNV, YYDKDF (reference sequence). Trimming cost V 0 bases and J 0 bases, with 12 bases left between them. This CDR3 is built from 16 residues. DNA of the CDR3: TGTGCCACCAGCAGAGATCAACTAGACAGCTCCTACGAGCAGTACTTC. Translation: CATSRDQLDSSYEQYF.

This clonotype was detected ten times or more. This sequence joins TRBV5-1 and TRBJ2-3, with 9 bases fitting TRBD2. The CDR3 totals 14 residues. The V and J ends lost 3 bases and 3 bases, in that order; junction bases with no gene match: 2. Germline V lookup: CDR1 SGHRS, CDR2 YFSETQ. Written as DNA, the CDR3 is TGCGCCAGCAGCTCGGGACTAGCTACAGATACGCAGTATTTT. Translated: CASSSGLATDTQYF.

This clonotype was seen more than once but under ten times. V and J are TRBV10-3 and TRBJ2-7; D uncertain. This CDR3 has 13 residues. Germline CDR1 reads ENHRY; CDR2 reads SYGVKD. The ends were cut back, 1 base at V and 7 bases at J, with 11 bases in the middle. The DNA of the CDR3 is TGTGCCATCAGTGAGTTCGACCACGCGGAGCAGTACTTC. Translated: CAISEFDHAEQYF.

The table lists this clonotype with a few counts. The gene calls are TRBV10-3 and TRBJ2-6, with D possibly TRBD1 on 6 matching bases. This CDR3 is built from 18 residues. Deletions cut 6 bases from V and 0 bases from J, with 18 bases between. CDR1 is ENHRY and CDR2 is SYGVKD in the germline V gene. This CDR3 reads CAIRRQATRSSGANVLTF. CDR3 DNA: TGTGCCATCAGGAGACAGGCTACGAGAAGCTCTGGGGCCAACGTCCTGACTTTC.

This clonotype was seen only a few times. V and J are TRBV12-3 or TRBV12-4 and TRBJ1-2; D gene ambiguous. Trimming took 3 bases from V and 3 from J, leaving 5 bases between them. The CDR3 loop spans 12 amino acids. CDR3 in amino acids: CASSFPYYGYTF. CDR3 nucleotides: TGTGCCAGCAGTTTCCCATACTATGGCTACACCTTC.

The table lists this clonotype with a few counts. The chain uses TRBV20-1 and TRBJ1-1, with TRBD1 as a possible D gene (6 bases). The germline V gene has CDR1 DFQATT and CDR2 SNEGSKA (reference sequence). The CDR3 has 15 amino acids. The V and J ends lost 4 bases and 5 bases respectively, with 20 bases between them. This chain's CDR3 is CSAKSPGAWGTEAFF. The DNA for the CDR3 is TGCAGTGCTAAATCCCCAGGGGCCTGGGGGACTGAAGCTTTCTTT.

The chain combines TRBV12-3 or TRBV12-4 with TRBJ2-2; 12 positions match TRBD2. The V and J ends lost 7 bases and 6 bases, in that order; junction bases with no gene match: 9. The CDR3 sequence is 16 residues long. CDR3 nucleotide sequence: TGTGCCAGCACCACCCATGGACTAGCGGGGTCCGGGGAGCTGTTTTTT. It encodes CASTTHGLAGSGELFF.